This record looks at one TCR beta chain sequence and its context. Method: immunoSEQ multiplex PCR; TCRdb's copy keeps in-frame clones and lacks some. The sample has 150,000 to 200,000 clones, more than 80% seen once. This specimen belongs to a study of T cell responses to AZD1222 COVID-19 vaccine. CDR3 size: 13 residues. Germline CDR1 is SNHLY and CDR2 is FYNNEI. V lost 5 bases and J lost 4, with 6 bases in between. V and J are TRBV2 and TRBJ1-6; a possible D gene is TRBD1 (5 bases). This TCR was recovered from an adult who received the MenACWY meningococcal vaccine as a control. The input for sequencing was peripheral blood, taken 28 days after the second dose of the MenACWY control vaccine. DNA of the CDR3: TGTGCCAGCAGTCAGGGATATAATTCACCCCTCCACTTT. It specifies CASSQGYNSPLHF.